The 2 T cell receptor beta chains below come from one sample, sequenced in a study of synovial regulatory T cells in juvenile arthritis (dated by TCRdb to the mid-2010s). Antigens for these TCRs are unknown. Broad study findings and their caveats: Compared with other blood Treg cells, blood iaTreg cells had lower TCR diversity, a finding consistent with antigen-driven expansion.

Libraries came from the immunoSEQ multiplex PCR assay. Here the immuneACCESS table is served through TCRdb, limited to in-frame sequences with V and J called. Missing clones are a known gap in these copies; in checked studies unresolved V genes cover under half, and the rest lacks a known reason. The data table for this sample lists 9,000 to 10,000 clones. The biggest ten clones account for 1.7% of the sample. Sequencing used Treg cells from blood. Per the publication, the cell subset or site label means: HLA-DR+ inflammation-associated blood Treg cells. Every receptor here comes from a donor aged 2-35 years with juvenile idiopathic arthritis.

The chain has TRBV12-5 and TRBJ1-4. The CDR3 is 16 amino acids. No coding sequence is recorded. The germline CDR1 and CDR2 sequences are LGHNT and FRNRAP. CDR3 in amino acids: CASAETGAGLNEKLFF.

The chain is built from TRBV19 and TRBJ1-5; TCRdb indicates TRBD1, and absent DNA this call remains unverified. The CDR3 runs to 16 residues. The coding DNA is unavailable. Germline values: CDR1 LNHDA, CDR2 SQIVND (reference sequence). CDR3 in amino acids: CASSRWTGDRIQPQHF. The full variable domain, its missing parts supplied by reference TRBV19 and TRBJ1-5, is DGGITQSPKYLFRKEGQNVTLSCEQNLNHDAMYWYRQDPGQGLRLIYYSQIVNDFQKGDIAEGYSVSREKKESFPLTVTSAQKNPTAFYLCASSRWTGDRIQPQHFGDGTRLSIL.